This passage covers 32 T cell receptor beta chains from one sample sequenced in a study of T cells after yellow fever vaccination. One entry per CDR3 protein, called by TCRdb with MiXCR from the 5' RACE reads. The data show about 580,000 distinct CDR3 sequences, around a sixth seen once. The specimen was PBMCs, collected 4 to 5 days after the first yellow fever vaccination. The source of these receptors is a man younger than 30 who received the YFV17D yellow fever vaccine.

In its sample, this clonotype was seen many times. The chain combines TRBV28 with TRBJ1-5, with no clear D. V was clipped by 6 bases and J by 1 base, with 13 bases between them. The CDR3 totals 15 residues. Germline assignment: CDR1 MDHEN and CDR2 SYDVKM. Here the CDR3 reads CASSHAGPSNQPQHF. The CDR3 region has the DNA TGTGCCAGCAGCCACGCCGGGCCCAGCAATCAGCCCCAGCATTTT.

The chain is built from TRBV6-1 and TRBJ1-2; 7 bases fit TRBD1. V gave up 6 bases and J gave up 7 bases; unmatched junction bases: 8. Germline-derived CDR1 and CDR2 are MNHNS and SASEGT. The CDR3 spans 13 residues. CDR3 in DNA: TGTGCCAGCAGAATTCCGGGACAGTTTGGCTACACCTTC. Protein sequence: CASRIPGQFGYTF.

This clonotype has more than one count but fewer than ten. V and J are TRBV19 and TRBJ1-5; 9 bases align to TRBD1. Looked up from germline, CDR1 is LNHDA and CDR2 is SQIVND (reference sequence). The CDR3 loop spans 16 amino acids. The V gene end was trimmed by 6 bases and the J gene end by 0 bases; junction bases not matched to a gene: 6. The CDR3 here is CASSGTGFGSNQPQHF. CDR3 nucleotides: TGTGCCAGTAGCGGGACAGGGTTTGGTAGCAATCAGCCCCAGCATTTT.

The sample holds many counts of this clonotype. CDR3 DNA sequence: TGTGCCAGCAGCTTTGGGACTAGCCCAGATACGCAGTATTTT. Translated: CASSFGTSPDTQYF. J is TRBJ2-3 and V is TRBV5-6; TRBD2 aligns across 9 bases. The ends lost 2 bases at V and 4 bases at J; junction bases unmatched: 2. Germline V gene sequence: CDR1 SGHDT, CDR2 YYEEEE. The CDR3 is 14 amino acids.

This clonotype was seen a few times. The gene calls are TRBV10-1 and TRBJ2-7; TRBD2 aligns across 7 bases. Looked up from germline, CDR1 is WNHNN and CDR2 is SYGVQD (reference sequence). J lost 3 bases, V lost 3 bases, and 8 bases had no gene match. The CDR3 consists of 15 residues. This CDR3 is CASSDREEEDYEQYF. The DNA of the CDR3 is TGCGCCAGCAGTGACCGGGAGGAGGAAGACTACGAGCAGTACTTC.

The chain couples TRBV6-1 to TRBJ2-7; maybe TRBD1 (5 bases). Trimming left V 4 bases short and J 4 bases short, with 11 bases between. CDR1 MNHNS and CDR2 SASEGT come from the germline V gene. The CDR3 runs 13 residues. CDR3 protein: CASSVDIPYEQYV. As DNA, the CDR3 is TGTGCCAGCAGTGTGGACATTCCGTACGAGCAGTACGTC.

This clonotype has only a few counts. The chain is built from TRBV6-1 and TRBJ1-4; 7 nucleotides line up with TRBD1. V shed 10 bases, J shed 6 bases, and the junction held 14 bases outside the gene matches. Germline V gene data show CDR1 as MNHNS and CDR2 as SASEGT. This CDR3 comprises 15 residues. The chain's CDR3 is CATKGLGTAHEKLFF. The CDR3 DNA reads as TGTGCCACCAAAGGACTCGGGACAGCCCATGAAAAACTGTTTTTT.

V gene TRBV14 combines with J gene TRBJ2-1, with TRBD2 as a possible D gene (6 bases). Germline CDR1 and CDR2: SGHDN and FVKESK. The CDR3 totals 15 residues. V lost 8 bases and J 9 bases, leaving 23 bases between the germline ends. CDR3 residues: CASGELTGRLGEQFF. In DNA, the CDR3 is TGTGCCAGCGGCGAGTTGACGGGGAGGCTTGGTGAGCAGTTCTTC.

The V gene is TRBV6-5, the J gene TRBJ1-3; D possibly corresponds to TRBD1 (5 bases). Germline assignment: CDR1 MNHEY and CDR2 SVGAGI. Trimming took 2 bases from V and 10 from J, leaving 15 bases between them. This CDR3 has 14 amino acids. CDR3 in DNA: TGTGCCAGCAGTTACGGCGAAAGGACAAAAACCATATATTTT. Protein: CASSYGERTKTIYF.

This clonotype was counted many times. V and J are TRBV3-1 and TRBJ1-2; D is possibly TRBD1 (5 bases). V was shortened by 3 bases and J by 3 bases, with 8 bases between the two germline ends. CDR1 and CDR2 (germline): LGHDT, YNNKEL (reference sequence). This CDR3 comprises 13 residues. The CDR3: CASSQGPYYGYTF. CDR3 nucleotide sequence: TGTGCCAGCAGCCAGGGACCCTACTATGGCTACACCTTC.

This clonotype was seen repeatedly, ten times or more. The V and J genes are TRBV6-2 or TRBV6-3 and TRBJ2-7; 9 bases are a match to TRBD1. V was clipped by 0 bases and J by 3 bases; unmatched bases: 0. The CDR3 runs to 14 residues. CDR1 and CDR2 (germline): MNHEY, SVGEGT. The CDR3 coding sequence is TGTGCCAGCAGTTACTCGACAGGGGGCTACGAGCAGTACGTC. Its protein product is CASSYSTGGYEQYV.

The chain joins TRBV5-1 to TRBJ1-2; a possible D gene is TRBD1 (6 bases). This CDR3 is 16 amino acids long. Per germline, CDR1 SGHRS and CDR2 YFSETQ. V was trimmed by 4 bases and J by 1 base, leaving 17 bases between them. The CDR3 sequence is CASSPGGGGRNYGYTF. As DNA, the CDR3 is TGCGCCAGCAGCCCCGGAGGGGGAGGGCGTAACTATGGCTACACCTTC.

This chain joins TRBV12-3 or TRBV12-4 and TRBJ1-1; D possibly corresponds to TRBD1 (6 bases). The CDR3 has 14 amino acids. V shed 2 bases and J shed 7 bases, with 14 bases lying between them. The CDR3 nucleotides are TGTGCCAGCAGTTTATACCGGGGGCTAAGTGAAGCTTTCTTT. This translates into CASSLYRGLSEAFF.

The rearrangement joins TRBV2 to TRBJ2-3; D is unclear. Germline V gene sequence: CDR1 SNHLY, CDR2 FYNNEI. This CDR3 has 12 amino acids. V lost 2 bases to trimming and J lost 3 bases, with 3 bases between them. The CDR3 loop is CASSEQTDTQYF. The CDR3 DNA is TGTGCCAGCAGTGAACAAACAGATACGCAGTATTTT.

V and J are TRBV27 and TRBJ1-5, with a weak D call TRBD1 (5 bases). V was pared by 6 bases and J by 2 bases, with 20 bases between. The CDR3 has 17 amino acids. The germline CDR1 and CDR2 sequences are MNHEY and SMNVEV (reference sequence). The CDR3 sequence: CASSPTGPPRGNQPQHF. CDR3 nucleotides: TGTGCCAGCAGCCCTACAGGACCTCCCCGGGGCAATCAGCCCCAGCATTTT.

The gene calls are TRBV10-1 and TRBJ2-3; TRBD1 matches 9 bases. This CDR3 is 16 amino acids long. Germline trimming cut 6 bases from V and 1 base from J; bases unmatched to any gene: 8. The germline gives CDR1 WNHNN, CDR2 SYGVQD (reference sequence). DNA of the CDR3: TGCGCCAGCAGCCCTCAAGGGACAGGGCGCACAGATACGCAGTATTTT. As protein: CASSPQGTGRTDTQYF.

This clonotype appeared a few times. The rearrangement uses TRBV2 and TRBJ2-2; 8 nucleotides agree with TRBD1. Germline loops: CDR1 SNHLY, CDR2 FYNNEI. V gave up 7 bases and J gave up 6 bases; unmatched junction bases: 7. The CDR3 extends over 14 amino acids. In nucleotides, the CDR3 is TGTGCCAGCAAGGGTCAGGGGGCCTCCGGGGAGCTGTTTTTT. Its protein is CASKGQGASGELFF. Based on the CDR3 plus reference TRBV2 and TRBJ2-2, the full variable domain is EPEVTQTPSHQVTQMGQEVILRCVPISNHLYFYWYRQILGQKVEFLVSFYNNEISEKSEIFDDQFSVERPDGSNFTLKIRSTKLEDSAMYFCASKGQGASGELFFGEGSRLTVL.

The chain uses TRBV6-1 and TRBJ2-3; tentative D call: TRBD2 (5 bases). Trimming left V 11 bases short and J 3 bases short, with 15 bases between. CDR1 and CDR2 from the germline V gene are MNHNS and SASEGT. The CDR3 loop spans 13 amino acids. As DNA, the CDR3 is TGTGCCGCTAGGTCTCCGGGGACAGATACGCAGTATTTT. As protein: CAARSPGTDTQYF.

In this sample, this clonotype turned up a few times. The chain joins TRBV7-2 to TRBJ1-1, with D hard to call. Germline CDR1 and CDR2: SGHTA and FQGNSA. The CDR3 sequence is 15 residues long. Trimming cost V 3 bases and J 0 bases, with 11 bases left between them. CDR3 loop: CASSFSRTVNTEAFF. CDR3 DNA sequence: TGTGCCAGCAGCTTCTCAAGGACGGTGAACACTGAAGCTTTCTTT.

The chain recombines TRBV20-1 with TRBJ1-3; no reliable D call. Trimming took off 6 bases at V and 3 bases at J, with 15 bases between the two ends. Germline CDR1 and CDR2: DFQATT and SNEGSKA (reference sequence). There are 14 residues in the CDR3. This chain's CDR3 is CSARAGSSGNTIYF. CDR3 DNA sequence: TGCAGTGCCCGTGCGGGGTCTAGTGGAAACACCATATATTTT.

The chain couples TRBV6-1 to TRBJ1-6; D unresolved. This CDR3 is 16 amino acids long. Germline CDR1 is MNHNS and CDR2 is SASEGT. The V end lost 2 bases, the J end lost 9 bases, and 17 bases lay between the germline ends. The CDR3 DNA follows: TGTGCCAGCAGTGAATGGGTCGCTCTAAGGAGTTCACCCCTCCACTTT. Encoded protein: CASSEWVALRSSPLHF.

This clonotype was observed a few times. The CDR3 bases are TGTGCCAGCAGCTTACCCTCGCAAGGGCTGTTTGAAGCTTTCTTT. Amino acid sequence: CASSLPSQGLFEAFF. V is TRBV11-2 and J is TRBJ1-1, with no clear D. V lost 2 bases, J lost 7 bases, and 17 bases lay in between. This CDR3 spans 15 amino acids. Germline loops: CDR1 SGHAT, CDR2 FQNNGV.

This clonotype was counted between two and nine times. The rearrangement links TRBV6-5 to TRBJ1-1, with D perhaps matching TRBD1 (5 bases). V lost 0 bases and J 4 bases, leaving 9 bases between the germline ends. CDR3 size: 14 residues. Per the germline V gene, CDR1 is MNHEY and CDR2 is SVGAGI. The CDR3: CASSYSIGGTEAFF. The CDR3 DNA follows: TGTGCCAGCAGTTACTCGATCGGGGGCACTGAAGCTTTCTTT.

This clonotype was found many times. CDR3 bases: TGTGCCAGCAGCCGACAGGGGACCTACGAGCAGTACTTC. It translates to CASSRQGTYEQYF. The J gene is TRBJ2-7, the V gene TRBV7-2; 8 bases are shared with TRBD1. V was pared by 5 bases and J by 2 bases, with 2 bases of the junction left unmatched. The germline gives CDR1 SGHTA, CDR2 FQGNSA. The CDR3 is 13 residues long.

CDR3 loop: CATSRDVGTQYF. The CDR3 nucleotides are TGTGCCACCAGCAGAGACGTTGGGACCCAGTACTTC. The chain carries TRBV15 and TRBJ2-5; D gene unclear. Germline V gene lookup returns CDR1 LNHNV and CDR2 YYDKDF (reference sequence). The CDR3 covers 12 residues. V was clipped by 0 bases and J by 7 bases, with 6 bases between them.

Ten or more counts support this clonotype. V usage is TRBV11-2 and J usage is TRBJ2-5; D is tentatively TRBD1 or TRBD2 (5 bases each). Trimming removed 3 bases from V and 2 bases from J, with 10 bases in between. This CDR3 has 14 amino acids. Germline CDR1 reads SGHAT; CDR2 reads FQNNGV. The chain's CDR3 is CASSLNGAQETQYF. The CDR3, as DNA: TGTGCCAGCAGCTTGAACGGGGCTCAAGAGACCCAGTACTTC.

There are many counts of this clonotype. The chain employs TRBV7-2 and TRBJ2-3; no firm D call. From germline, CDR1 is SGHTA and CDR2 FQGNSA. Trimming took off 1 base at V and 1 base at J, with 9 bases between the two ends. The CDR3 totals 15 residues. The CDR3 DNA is TGTGCCAGCAGCTTAGTAGTGTTCGGCACAGATACGCAGTATTTT. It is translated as CASSLVVFGTDTQYF.

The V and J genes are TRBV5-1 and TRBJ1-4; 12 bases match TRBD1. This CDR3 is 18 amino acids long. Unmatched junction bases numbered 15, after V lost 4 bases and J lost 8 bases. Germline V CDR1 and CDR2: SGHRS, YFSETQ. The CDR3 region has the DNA TGCGCCAGCAGCCTTGGGACAGGGGGCCGTTTGAGAATCGAAAAACTGTTTTTT. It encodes CASSLGTGGRLRIEKLFF.

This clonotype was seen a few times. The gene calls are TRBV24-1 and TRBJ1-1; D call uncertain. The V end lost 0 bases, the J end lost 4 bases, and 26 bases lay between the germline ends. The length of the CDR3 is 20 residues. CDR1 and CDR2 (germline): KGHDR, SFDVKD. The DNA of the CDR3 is TGTGCCACCAGTGATTTGCCCCGGACGGTAATCTACCCGGGTGGCACTGAAGCTTTCTTT. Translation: CATSDLPRTVIYPGGTEAFF.

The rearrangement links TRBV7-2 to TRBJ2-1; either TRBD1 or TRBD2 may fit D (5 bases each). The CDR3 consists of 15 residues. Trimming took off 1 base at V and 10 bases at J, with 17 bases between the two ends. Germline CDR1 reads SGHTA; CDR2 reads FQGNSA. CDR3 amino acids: CASSLGGVMGWEQFF. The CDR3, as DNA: TGTGCCAGCAGCTTAGGAGGGGTGATGGGGTGGGAGCAGTTCTTC.

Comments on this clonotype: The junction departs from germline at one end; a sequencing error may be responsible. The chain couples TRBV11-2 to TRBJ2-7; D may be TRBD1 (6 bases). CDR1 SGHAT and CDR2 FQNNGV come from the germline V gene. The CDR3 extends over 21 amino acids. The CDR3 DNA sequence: TGTGCCAGTAGCTCCCGAACGATATTACAGGGTGTGGTTCTCCCTTACTACGAGCAGTACTTC. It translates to CASSSRTILQGVVLPYYEQYF. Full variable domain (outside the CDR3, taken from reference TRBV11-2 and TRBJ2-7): EAGVAQSPRYKIIEKRQSVAFWCNPISGHATLYWYQQILGQGPKLLIQFQNNGVVDDSQLPKDRFSAERLKGVDSTLKIQPAKLEDSAVYLCASSSRTILQGVVLPYYEQYFGPGTRLTVT.

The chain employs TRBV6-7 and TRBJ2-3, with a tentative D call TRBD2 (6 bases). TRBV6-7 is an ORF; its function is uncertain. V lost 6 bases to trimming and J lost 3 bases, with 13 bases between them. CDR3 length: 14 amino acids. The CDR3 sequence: CASSLLRGTDTQYF. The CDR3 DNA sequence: TGTGCCAGCAGCCTTTTGCGGGGAACAGATACGCAGTATTTT.